This T cell receptor (beta chain) was documented in a study of T cell responses to AZD1222 COVID-19 vaccine (dated by TCRdb to the early 2020s). Context from the whole study: A total of 230 to 250 trial participants underwent TCR sequencing, of whom roughly 210 had received two doses of AZD1222 and some 25 had received two doses of the MenACWY control vaccine. Trial participants were enrolled by age into subgroups of 18-55, 56-69 and 70-plus years, and roughly 150, 30 and 60 TCR-sequenced participants, respectively, were included in these subgroups. On the study overall, not on this receptor specifically: Spike-specific TCR breadth and depth rose significantly after two AZD1222 doses compared with day 0 and with MenACWY recipients. The whole spike protein was spanned by vaccine-associated CD4 TCRs, and dominant responses were seen in regions 160-218 and 743-854. Reportedly, almost half of the unique spike-specific TCRs recognized epitopes lying outside the regions that are mutated in the B.1.351 and B.1.1.7 variants. In the small 56-69-year group, the increase in depth fell short of significance, most likely because of low power. Only five or six AZD1222 recipients were SARS-CoV-2 seropositive at baseline, limiting conclusions about previously exposed vaccinees. Because no day 14 peak-response samples were available, repertoires were characterized only after the peak T cell response. Participants were mostly white British, with more females than males. The authors suggested clonal diversity may have been underestimated.

The CDR3 has 15 amino acids, counting the end cysteine and phenylalanine. The kept DNA is CDR3 alone, 45 bases in frame from the first base. V lost 6 bases and J lost 3 bases; the stretch between them is 17 bases long. CDR1 and CDR2 (MNHEY, SVGAGI) derive from the germline V gene. The sample's time point label is to be understood as: about 28 days (+/-7) after the second vaccine dose. AZD1222 recipients whose second dose came at about 4 weeks and those whose second dose came at about 12 weeks were combined into one group, since spike-specific TCR depth and breadth did not differ between the two schedules. Vaccinee samples came from UK trials COV001 and COV002, including a single-blind randomized controlled phase 2/3 trial of AZD1222 (ChAdOx1 nCoV-19) in healthy adults. For TCRbeta chain sequencing, PBMC samples were collected from trial participants at day 0 and at day 28 after the second dose. About this clone itself: Its target antigen remains unknown. Base qualities are missing; no much larger clone stands one base away.

The CDR3 regions of human TCRbeta chains were subjected to immunosequencing. In the original analysis: TCRs in the repertoires were compared against a reference library of SARS-CoV-2-specific TCRs that had been generated with the MIRA antigen-specificity platform. Breadth was defined as the fraction of unique TCRs that were SARS-CoV-2-associated. Depth was defined as the fraction of total T cells that were SARS-CoV-2-associated. Using the MIRA data, each spike-specific TCR was mapped to the spike region that the TCR reacts to and placed in a CD4 or CD8 class. Log10-transformed breadth and depth values were compared by one-way ANOVA with Sidak's multiple comparisons tests. Drawn from immuneACCESS, this table holds only the in-frame rearrangements with V and J called that TCRdb kept. Clones are partly lost; checked studies trace under half to an unresolved V gene and leave the rest unexplained. V and J calls and clone size follow that table, whereas D and trimming were derived from the DNA. This sample has about 180,000 clones in its table, and 94% of those were observed once. Of the sample, roughly 1.7% is held by the ten largest clones.

The source material was peripheral blood, sampled 28 days after the second AZD1222 dose. The TCR comes from an adult who received the AZD1222 COVID-19 vaccine. The chain is encoded by TRBV6-5 joined to TRBJ1-1, with TRBD1 tentatively as D gene (5 bases match). The base sequence is TGTGCCAGCAGCCTATTCGGGACCCTTCACACTGAAGCTTTCTTT. Its protein product is CASSLFGTLHTEAFF.